Given below is one T cell receptor (beta chain) in context. This clone was picked up a small number of times. It lacks a known antigen. No much larger clone is present one base from it, and per-base qualities are unavailable. According to the study, the label for this sample's time point signals: after neoadjuvant nivolumab, at surgical resection. The patients had newly diagnosed stage II-IVA oral cavity squamous cell carcinoma and had not received any prior systemic or radiation treatment. The cohort was made up of patients with locally advanced, HPV-negative oral cavity squamous cell carcinoma. The samples were obtained from a longitudinal correlative study of a single-arm phase II trial testing neoadjuvant nivolumab in oral cavity squamous cell carcinoma. Subject-matched pre- and post-treatment PBMCs and tumors from three responders and three non-responders underwent genomic DNA-based TCRbeta sequencing. The Maxwell RSC DNA from Tissue kit was used to isolate genomic DNA from tumor tissue.

This record belongs to a study of neoadjuvant anti-PD-1 for oral cavity cancer (dated by TCRdb to 2020 to 2023). About the full investigation: Before curative-intent surgical resection, most patients were given three to four biweekly doses of nivolumab at 3 mg/kg. Patients without progression received a fourth nivolumab dose around day 43 and underwent definitive surgical resection on days 50-56. Under RECIST 1.1, patients with complete response, partial response or stable disease were classed as responders, and patients with progression were classed as non-responders. The parent correlative cohort included approximately twelve patients, with an approximately 34% response rate.

The CDR3 has 19 amino acids, counting the end cysteine and phenylalanine. Only the CDR3 part of the read is kept: 57 bases, read in frame from the first base. V is cut by 5 bases and J by 0 bases, and the space between the germline ends is 22 bases. CDR1 is given as MNHEY and CDR2 as SMNVEV, both from the germline V gene (reference sequence). For survey sequencing, tumor libraries mostly used around 4.5 ug of input genomic DNA, with two replicates for each sample. The immunoSEQ hsTCRbeta kit was used to prepare TCRbeta libraries, following the manufacturer's instructions. Sequencing of the completed libraries took place using an Illumina NovaSeq 6000 S4 flow cell after they had been pooled to about 3 nM. The authors processed their data as follows. Raw data preprocessing and quality control were performed with the immunoSEQ Analyzer. The analysis was restricted to productive rearrangements, with each unique CDR3 amino acid sequence defining a clonotype. Repertoire clonality was estimated as the Gini-Simpson index, which was computed with the R package tcR. Student's t test was used to compare Gini indices, while Pearson correlation assessed associations with tumor size change. In its TCRdb copy, this immuneACCESS table keeps in-frame sequences only and misses some clones. Where compared with another copy, unresolved V genes explain less than half of these, and the others have no known cause. V, J and clone size were drawn from that table, and D and trimming were deduced from the DNA. For this sample the table gives some 40,000 clones, of which roughly 35% were detected only once. Of the sample, around 16% is held by the ten largest clones.

Here is what the overall study found, with its caveats: Only a few patients per response group were included in the TCR analyses, and larger cohorts for validation were called for by the authors. Higher pretreatment blood TCRbeta clonality and lower post-treatment tumor TCRbeta clonality were correlated with higher pretreatment blood Treg/Th17 ratios. Greater tumor shrinkage was correlated with larger post-treatment sizes of preexisting intratumoral clones, suggesting that expansion of preexisting clones contributed to response.

This clonotype originated in a person aged 40 to 85 with oral cavity squamous cell carcinoma. The chain is assembled from TRBV27 and TRBJ1-4; possibly the D gene is TRBD1, per 5 matching bases. The source material was tumor tissue, sampled after nivolumab (anti-PD-1) treatment. This receptor carries the CDR3 CASSPPRGREGATNEKLFF. The nucleotide sequence is given as TGTGCCAGCAGTCCCCCCCGCGGCAGGGAAGGTGCAACTAATGAAAAACTGTTTTTT.